These 19 T cell receptor beta chains originate from one sample sequenced in a study of shared clonotypes between healthy human individuals. The table came from immunoSEQ multiplex PCR; TCRdb's copy has only in-frame clones and leaves some out. The top ten hold more than 0.12% of the sample, which has a few million clones, 85% to 95% seen once. Material: naive CD4+ T cells sorted from blood. Sample subset: CD45RA+ positively selected. Receptors originate from a man aged 18 to 30 in good health.

This clone was counted a single time. The J gene is TRBJ2-7, the V gene TRBV11-2; 16 bases align to TRBD2. The V and J ends lost 0 bases and 2 bases, in that order; junction bases with no gene match: 10. This CDR3 has 20 residues. In germline, CDR1 is SGHAT, CDR2 FQNNGV. CDR3 protein: CASSLDPGTSGRGWPYEQYF. As DNA, the CDR3 is TGTGCCAGCAGCTTAGACCCCGGGACTAGCGGGAGGGGCTGGCCCTACGAGCAGTACTTC.

The chain combines TRBV11-3 with TRBJ2-2; D gene ambiguous. This CDR3 spans 16 amino acids. Germline V gives CDR1 SGHNT, CDR2 YENEEA. V dropped 5 bases and J dropped 0 bases, with 13 bases sitting between them. CDR3 nucleotides: TGTGCCAGCAGCAGTGGTCATGGTCCGAACACCGGGGAGCTGTTTTTT. It encodes CASSSGHGPNTGELFF.

The V call is TRBV18, the J call TRBJ2-7, with 8 bases fitting TRBD2. Germline V gene sequence: CDR1 KGHSH, CDR2 LQKENI. V shed 5 bases, J shed 5 bases, and the junction held 5 bases outside the gene matches. The CDR3 consists of 13 residues. The CDR3 is CASSESGGNEQYF. In DNA form, the CDR3 reads TGTGCCAGCTCAGAGTCGGGGGGGAACGAGCAGTACTTC.

The chain combines TRBV7-8 with TRBJ2-2, with D possibly called TRBD1 or TRBD2 (5 bases each). V was pared by 0 bases and J by 6 bases, with 8 bases between. The V gene's germline CDR1 is SGHVS and CDR2 FQNEAQ. The CDR3 is 14 amino acids. The CDR3 region is CASSLALGAGELFF. CDR3 nucleotide sequence: TGTGCCAGCAGCTTAGCGTTGGGGGCCGGGGAGCTGTTTTTT. Supplemented by reference TRBV7-8 and TRBJ2-2, the full variable domain reads GAGVSQSPRYKVAKRGQDVALRCDPISGHVSLFWYQQALGQGPEFLTYFQNEAQLDKSGLPSDRFFAERPEGSVSTLKIQRTQQEDSAVYLCASSLALGAGELFFGEGSRLTVL.

The CDR3 coding sequence is TGCGCCAGCAGCCAAGGGGGTCTGACGGGAGTCCCCTACGAGCAGTACTTC. Residues: CASSQGGLTGVPYEQYF. This rearrangement joins TRBV4-1 to TRBJ2-7, with a weak D call TRBD2 (6 bases). Germline V lookup: CDR1 MGHRA, CDR2 YSYEKL. This CDR3 region has 17 residues. With 1 base removed from V and 2 bases from J, the gap between germline ends came to 18 bases.

The chain uses TRBV19 and TRBJ1-5; D uncertain. This CDR3 region has 17 residues. V gave up 3 bases and J gave up 0 bases, with 15 bases separating them. Germline V gives CDR1 LNHDA, CDR2 SQIVND (reference sequence). The CDR3: CASSMSSGQLSNQPQHF. The CDR3, as DNA: TGTGCCAGTAGTATGAGTAGTGGGCAGCTTAGCAATCAGCCCCAGCATTTT.

The chain joins TRBV7-9 to TRBJ2-5; 8 bases are shared with TRBD2. CDR1 is SEHNR and CDR2 is FQNEAQ in the germline V gene (reference sequence). CDR3 length: 16 residues. J was trimmed by 2 bases and V by 4 bases; bases with no gene match: 9. The CDR3 protein is CASSSGLAAAQETQYF. Written as DNA, the CDR3 is TGTGCCAGCAGCTCCGGACTAGCTGCCGCACAAGAGACCCAGTACTTC.

As to this clone: Distinct nucleotide sequences in the sample also encode this CDR3. V and J are TRBV5-6 and TRBJ2-7, with D perhaps TRBD1 (6 bases). Germline values: CDR1 SGHDT, CDR2 YYEEEE. CDR3 size: 12 residues. The ends were cut back, 4 bases at V and 3 bases at J, with 8 bases in the middle. The CDR3 DNA reads TGTGCCAGCAGCAAACAGGGCTACGAGCAGTACTTC. Residues: CASSKQGYEQYF.

J is TRBJ1-2 and V is TRBV28; TRBD1 matches 9 bases. The germline CDR1 and CDR2 sequences are MDHEN and SYDVKM. The V gene end was trimmed by 6 bases and the J gene end by 7 bases; junction bases not matched to a gene: 9. The CDR3 has 14 amino acids. CDR3 sequence reads: CASSKPGQGRGYTF. The CDR3 bases are TGTGCCAGCAGCAAACCGGGACAGGGACGTGGCTACACCTTC.

The CDR3 is CASSGRDRDYEQYF. Written as DNA, the CDR3 is TGCGCCAGCAGCGGGAGAGACAGGGACTACGAGCAGTACTTC. The genes are TRBV5-1 and TRBJ2-5; 7 bases align to TRBD1. The closer fit of TRBJ2-7 to the DNA end suggests the J call may be wrong. The CDR3 spans 14 residues. Germline assignment: CDR1 SGHRS and CDR2 YFSETQ.

The chain has TRBV2 and TRBJ2-7; 8 nucleotides agree with TRBD1. CDR1 SNHLY and CDR2 FYNNEI come from the germline V gene. This CDR3 region has 15 residues. V lost 5 bases to trimming and J lost 5 bases; unmatched junction nucleotides: 11. CDR3 region: CASSPQQDRVDEQYF. CDR3 nucleotides: TGTGCCAGCAGTCCCCAACAGGACAGGGTCGACGAGCAGTACTTC. The full variable domain, with the rest looked up from reference TRBV2 and TRBJ2-7, is EPEVTQTPSHQVTQMGQEVILRCVPISNHLYFYWYRQILGQKVEFLVSFYNNEISEKSEIFDDQFSVERPDGSNFTLKIRSTKLEDSAMYFCASSPQQDRVDEQYFGPGTRLTVT.

CDR3 protein: CSARAGHEQYF. The CDR3 DNA is TGCAGTGCTAGAGCCGGGCACGAGCAGTACTTC. This chain joins TRBV20-1 and TRBJ2-5, with D unresolved. The J call may be mistaken, given a closer DNA end match to TRBJ2-7. The length of the CDR3 is 11 residues. Germline CDR1 and CDR2: DFQATT and SNEGSKA (reference sequence).

The rearrangement uses TRBV12-5 and TRBJ2-4; D is possibly TRBD2 (5 bases). CDR1 LGHNT and CDR2 FRNRAP come from the germline V gene. This CDR3 spans 13 amino acids. The V gene lost 7 bases and the J gene lost 5 bases, with 12 bases spanning the gap. In DNA form, the CDR3 reads TGTGCTAGTGTCCTAGCCCCCGAAAACATTCAGTACTTC. Its translation: CASVLAPENIQYF.

This clone has a single count. The chain recombines TRBV6-6 with TRBJ1-3; D gene unclear. V was shortened by 7 bases and J by 4 bases, with 14 bases between the two germline ends. Germline CDR1 MNHNY, CDR2 SVGAGI (reference sequence). CDR3 size: 14 residues. The CDR3 sequence is CASKSQGTGNTIYF. The CDR3 bases are TGTGCCAGCAAATCTCAAGGCACCGGAAACACCATATATTTT.

This chain links TRBV5-6 with TRBJ1-6; no reliable D call. V lost 4 bases and J 7 bases, leaving 12 bases between the germline ends. Looked up from germline, CDR1 is SGHDT and CDR2 is YYEEEE. The CDR3 is 14 residues long. CDR3 residues: CASSLTVKNSPLHF. In DNA, the CDR3 is TGTGCCAGCAGCCTGACCGTCAAAAATTCACCCCTCCACTTT.

In the case of this clone: Other DNA sequences within the sample encode an identical CDR3. This chain joins TRBV29-1 and TRBJ1-1; D is undetermined. The CDR3 is 10 residues long. Germline CDR1 reads SQVTM; CDR2 reads ANQGSEA. Trimming took 6 bases from V and 1 from J, leaving 3 bases between them. CDR3 loop: CSVSNTEAFF. CDR3 bases: TGCAGCGTCTCGAACACTGAAGCTTTCTTT.

J is TRBJ1-3 and V is TRBV6-5, with D possibly TRBD1 on 5 matching bases. This CDR3 has 13 amino acids. Trimming stripped 9 bases from V and 8 bases from J, with 17 bases between. The germline V gene encodes CDR1 MNHEY and CDR2 SVGAGI. This CDR3 is CASTAGVGHTIYF. The CDR3 DNA reads TGTGCCAGTACGGCCGGTGTGGGGCACACCATATATTTT.

V gene TRBV7-9 combines with J gene TRBJ1-4; TRBD1 matches 7 bases. Germline CDR1 is SEHNR and CDR2 is FQNEAQ (reference sequence). V was pared by 2 bases and J by 10 bases, with 13 bases of the junction left unmatched. The CDR3 length is 16 residues. The CDR3 is CASSLKGGTAYGKLFF. Here the CDR3 DNA reads TGTGCCAGCAGCTTAAAAGGTGGGACAGCGTACGGAAAACTGTTTTTT.

The rearrangement links TRBV9 to TRBJ2-3; 10 bases are shared with TRBD2. Unmatched junction bases numbered 7, after V lost 5 bases and J lost 4 bases. Germline loops: CDR1 SGDLS, CDR2 YYNGEE. The CDR3 sequence is 15 residues long. The CDR3 sequence: CASSPSGSLPDTQYF. CDR3 coding DNA: TGTGCCAGCAGTCCTAGCGGGAGCTTGCCAGATACGCAGTATTTT.